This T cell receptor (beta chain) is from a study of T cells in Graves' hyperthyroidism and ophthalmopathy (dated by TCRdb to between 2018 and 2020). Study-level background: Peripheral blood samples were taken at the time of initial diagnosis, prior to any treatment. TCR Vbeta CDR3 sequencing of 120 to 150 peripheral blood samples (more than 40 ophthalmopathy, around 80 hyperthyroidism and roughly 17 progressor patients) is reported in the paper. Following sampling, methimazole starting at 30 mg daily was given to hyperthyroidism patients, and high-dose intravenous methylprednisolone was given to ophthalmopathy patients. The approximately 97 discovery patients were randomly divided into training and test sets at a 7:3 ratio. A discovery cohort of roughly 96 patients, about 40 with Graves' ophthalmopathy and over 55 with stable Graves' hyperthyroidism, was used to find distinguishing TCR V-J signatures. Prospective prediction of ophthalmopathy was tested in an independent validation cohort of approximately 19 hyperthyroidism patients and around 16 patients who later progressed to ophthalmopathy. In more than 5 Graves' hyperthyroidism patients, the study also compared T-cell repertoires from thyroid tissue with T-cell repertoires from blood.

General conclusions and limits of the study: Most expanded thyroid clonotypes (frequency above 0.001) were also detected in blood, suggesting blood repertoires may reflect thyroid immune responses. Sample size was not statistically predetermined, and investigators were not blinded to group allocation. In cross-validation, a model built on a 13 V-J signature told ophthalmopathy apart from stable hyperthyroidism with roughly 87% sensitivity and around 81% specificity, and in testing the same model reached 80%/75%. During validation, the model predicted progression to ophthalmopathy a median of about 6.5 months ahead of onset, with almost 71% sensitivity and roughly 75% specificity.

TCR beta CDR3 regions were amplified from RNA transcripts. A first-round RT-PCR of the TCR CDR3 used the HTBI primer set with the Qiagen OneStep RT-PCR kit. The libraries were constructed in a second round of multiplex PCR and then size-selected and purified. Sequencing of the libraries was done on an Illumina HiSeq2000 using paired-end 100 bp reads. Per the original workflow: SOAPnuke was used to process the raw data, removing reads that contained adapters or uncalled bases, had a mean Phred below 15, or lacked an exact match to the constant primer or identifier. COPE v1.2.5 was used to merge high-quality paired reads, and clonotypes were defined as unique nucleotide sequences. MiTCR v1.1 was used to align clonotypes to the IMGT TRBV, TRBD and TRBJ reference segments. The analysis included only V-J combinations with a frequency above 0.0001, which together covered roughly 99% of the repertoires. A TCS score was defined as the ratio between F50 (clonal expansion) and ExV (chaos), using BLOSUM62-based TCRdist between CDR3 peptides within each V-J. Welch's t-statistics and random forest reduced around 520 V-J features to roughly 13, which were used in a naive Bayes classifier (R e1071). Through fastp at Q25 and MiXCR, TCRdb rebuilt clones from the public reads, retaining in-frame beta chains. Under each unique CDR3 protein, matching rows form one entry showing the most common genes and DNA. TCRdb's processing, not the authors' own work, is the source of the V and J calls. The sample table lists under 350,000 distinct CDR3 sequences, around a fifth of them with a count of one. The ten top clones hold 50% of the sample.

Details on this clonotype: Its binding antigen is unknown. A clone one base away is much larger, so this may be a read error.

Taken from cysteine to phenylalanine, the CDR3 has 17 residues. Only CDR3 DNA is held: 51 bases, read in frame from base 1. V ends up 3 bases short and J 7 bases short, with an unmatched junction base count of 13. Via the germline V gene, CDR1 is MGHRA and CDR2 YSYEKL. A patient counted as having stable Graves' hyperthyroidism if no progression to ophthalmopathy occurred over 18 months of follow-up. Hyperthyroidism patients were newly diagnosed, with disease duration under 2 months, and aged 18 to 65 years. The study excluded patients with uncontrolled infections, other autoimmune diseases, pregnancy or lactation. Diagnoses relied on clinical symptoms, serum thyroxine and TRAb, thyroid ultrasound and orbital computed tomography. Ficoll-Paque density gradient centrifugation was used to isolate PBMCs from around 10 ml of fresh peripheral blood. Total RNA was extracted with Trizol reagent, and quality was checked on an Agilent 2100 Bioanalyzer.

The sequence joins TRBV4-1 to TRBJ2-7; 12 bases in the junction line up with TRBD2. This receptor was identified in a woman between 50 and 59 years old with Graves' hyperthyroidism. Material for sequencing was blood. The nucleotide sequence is TGCGCCAGCAGCCATTCTAGCGGGAGGGCCAAGGACAATGAGCAGTACTTC. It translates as CASSHSSGRAKDNEQYF.